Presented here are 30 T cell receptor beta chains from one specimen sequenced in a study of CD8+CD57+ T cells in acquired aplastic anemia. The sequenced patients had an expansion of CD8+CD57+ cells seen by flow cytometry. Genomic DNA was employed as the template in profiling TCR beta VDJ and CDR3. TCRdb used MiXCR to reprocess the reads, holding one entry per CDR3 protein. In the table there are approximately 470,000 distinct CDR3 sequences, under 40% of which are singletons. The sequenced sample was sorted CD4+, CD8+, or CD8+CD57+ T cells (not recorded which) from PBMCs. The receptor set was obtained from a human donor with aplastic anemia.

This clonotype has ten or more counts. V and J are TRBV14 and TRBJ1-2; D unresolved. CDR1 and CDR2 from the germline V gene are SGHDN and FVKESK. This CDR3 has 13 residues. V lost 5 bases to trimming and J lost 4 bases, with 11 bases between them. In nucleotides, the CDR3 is TGTGCCAGCAGCAAAGGCTTGGGCTATGGCTACACCTTC. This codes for CASSKGLGYGYTF.

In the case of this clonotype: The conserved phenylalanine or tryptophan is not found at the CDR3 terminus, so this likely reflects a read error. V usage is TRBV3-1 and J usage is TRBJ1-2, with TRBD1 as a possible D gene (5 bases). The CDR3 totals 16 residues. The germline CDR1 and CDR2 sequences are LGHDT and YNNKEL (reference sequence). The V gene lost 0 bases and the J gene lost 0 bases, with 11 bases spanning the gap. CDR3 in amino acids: CASSQEQGPANYGYTL. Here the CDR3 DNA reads TGTGCCAGCAGCCAAGAGCAGGGACCTGCTAACTATGGCTACACCCTC.

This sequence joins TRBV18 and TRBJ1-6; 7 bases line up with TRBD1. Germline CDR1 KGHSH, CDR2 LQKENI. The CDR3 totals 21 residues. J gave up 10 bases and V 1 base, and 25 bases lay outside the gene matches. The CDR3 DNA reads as TGTGCCAGCTCACCACGGATTATTGGAGGGGGCTCCCCGAACACTAGATCACCCCTCCACTTT. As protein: CASSPRIIGGGSPNTRSPLHF.

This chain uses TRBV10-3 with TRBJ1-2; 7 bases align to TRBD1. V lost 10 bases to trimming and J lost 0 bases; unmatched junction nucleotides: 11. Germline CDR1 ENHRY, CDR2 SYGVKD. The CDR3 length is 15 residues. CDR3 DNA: TGTGCCACTACAAACTCCGGGACAGCTAACTATGGCTACACCTTC. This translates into CATTNSGTANYGYTF.

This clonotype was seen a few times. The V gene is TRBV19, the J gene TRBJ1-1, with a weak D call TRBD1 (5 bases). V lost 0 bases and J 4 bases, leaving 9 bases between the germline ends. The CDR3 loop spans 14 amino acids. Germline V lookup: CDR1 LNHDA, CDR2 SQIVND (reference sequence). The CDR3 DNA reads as TGTGCCAGTAGTATAGAAGCCGGGACCACTGAAGCTTTCTTT. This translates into CASSIEAGTTEAFF.

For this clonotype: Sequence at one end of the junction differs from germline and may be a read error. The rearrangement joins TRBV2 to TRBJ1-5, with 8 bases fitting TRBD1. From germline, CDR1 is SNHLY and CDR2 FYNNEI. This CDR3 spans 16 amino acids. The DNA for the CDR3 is TGTGCCAGTAGTGAGAGCCTATGGCAGGGGGCTCAGCCCCAGCATTTT. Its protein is CASSESLWQGAQPQHF.

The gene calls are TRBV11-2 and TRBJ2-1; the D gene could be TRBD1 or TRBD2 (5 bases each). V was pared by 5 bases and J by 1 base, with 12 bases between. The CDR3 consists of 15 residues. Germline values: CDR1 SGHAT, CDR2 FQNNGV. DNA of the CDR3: TGTGCCAGCAGCCCCCGGGGCCGATCCTACAATGAGCAGTTCTTC. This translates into CASSPRGRSYNEQFF.

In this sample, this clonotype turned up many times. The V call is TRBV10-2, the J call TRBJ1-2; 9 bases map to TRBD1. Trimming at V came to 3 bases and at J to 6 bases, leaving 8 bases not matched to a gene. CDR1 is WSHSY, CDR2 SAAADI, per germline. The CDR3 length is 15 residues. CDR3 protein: CASSESGQGQDGYTF. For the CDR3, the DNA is TGCGCCAGCAGTGAATCGGGACAGGGTCAGGATGGCTACACCTTC.

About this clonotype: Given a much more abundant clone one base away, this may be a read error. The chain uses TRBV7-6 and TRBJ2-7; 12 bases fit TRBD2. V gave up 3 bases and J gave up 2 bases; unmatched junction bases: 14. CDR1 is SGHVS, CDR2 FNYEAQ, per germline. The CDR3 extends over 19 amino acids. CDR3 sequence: CASSLLAGGAQAATYEQYF. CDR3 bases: TGTGCCAGCAGCTTGCTAGCGGGAGGGGCACAAGCCGCAACCTACGAGCAGTACTTC.

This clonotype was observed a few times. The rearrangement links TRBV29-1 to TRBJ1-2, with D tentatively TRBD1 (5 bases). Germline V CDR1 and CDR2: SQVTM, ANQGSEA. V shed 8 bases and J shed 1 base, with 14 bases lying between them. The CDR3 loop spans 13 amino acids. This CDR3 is CSLGTGINYGYTF. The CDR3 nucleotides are TGCAGCTTGGGGACGGGGATTAACTATGGCTACACCTTC.

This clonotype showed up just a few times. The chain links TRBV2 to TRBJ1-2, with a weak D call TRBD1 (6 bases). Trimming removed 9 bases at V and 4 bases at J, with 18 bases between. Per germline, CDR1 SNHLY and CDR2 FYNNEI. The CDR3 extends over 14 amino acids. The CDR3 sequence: CASKTARGSYGYTF. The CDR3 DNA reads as TGTGCCAGTAAAACCGCCAGGGGTAGCTATGGCTACACCTTC.

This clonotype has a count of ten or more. DNA of the CDR3: TGTGCCACCAGTGAAAGGGACGGACGCCCCGGGTCGGGCAATCAGCCCCAGCATTTT. Protein sequence: CATSERDGRPGSGNQPQHF. This chain joins TRBV24-1 and TRBJ1-5; D perhaps matches TRBD1 (5 bases). Germline V gene data show CDR1 as KGHDR and CDR2 as SFDVKD. The CDR3 has 19 residues. V gave up 4 bases and J gave up 2 bases, with 23 bases separating them.

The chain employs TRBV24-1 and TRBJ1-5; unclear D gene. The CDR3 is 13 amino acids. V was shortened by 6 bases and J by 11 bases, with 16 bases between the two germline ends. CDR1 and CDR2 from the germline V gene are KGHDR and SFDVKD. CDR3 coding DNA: TGTGCCACCAGTAGACTAGCGGGAGAGACCCAGCATTTT. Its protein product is CATSRLAGETQHF.

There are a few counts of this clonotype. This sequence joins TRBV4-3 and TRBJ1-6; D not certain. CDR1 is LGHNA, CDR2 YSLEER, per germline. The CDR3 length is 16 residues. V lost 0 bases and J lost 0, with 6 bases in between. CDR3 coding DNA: TGCGCCAGCAGCCAAGACCAGAGCTCCTATAATTCACCCCTCCACTTT. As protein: CASSQDQSSYNSPLHF.

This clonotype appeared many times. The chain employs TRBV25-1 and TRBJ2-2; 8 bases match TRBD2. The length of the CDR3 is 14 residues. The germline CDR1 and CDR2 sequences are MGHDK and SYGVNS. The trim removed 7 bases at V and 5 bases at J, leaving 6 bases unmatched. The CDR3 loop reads CASMGLGVTGELFF. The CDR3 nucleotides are TGTGCCAGCATGGGACTAGGGGTTACCGGGGAGCTGTTTTTT.

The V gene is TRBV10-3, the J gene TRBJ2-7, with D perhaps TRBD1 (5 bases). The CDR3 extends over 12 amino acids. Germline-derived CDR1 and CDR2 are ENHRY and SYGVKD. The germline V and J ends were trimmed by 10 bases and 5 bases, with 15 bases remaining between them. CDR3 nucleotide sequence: TGTGCCAGCAGCCATGACAGCCACGAGCAGTACTTC. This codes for CASSHDSHEQYF.

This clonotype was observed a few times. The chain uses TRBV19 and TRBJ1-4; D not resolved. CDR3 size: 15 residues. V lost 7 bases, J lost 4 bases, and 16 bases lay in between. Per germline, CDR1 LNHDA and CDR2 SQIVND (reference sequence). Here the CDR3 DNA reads TGTGCCAGTACCCTACGGATGGCCCTTAATGAAAAACTGTTTTTT. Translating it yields CASTLRMALNEKLFF.

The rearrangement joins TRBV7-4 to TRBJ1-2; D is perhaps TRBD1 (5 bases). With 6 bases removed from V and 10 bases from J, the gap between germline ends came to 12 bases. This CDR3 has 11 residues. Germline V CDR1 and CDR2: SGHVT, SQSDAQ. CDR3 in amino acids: CASSPGVDYTF. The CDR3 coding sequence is TGTGCCAGCAGTCCGGGGGTAGACTACACCTTC.

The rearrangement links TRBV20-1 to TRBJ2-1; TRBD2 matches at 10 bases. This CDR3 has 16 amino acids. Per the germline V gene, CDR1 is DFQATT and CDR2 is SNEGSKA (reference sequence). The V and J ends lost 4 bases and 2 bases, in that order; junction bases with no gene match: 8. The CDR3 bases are TGCAGTGCTACTTTAACTAGCGGGACAGCCTACAATGAGCAGTTCTTC. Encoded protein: CSATLTSGTAYNEQFF.

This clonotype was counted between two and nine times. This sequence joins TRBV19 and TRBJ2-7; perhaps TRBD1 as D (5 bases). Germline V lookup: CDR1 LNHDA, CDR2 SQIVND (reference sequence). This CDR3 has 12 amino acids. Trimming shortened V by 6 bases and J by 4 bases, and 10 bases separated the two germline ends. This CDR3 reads CASSPAGYEQYF. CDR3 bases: TGTGCCAGTAGCCCAGCAGGGTACGAGCAGTACTTC.

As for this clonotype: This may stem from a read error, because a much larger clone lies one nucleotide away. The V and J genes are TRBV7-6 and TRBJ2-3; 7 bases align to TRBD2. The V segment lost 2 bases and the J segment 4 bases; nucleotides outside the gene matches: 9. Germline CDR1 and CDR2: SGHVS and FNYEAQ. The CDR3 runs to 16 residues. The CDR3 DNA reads TGTGCCAGCAGCTTACTAAGTCTTACTAGCGCAGATACGCAGTATTTT. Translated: CASSLLSLTSADTQYF. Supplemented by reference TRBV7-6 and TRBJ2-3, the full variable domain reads GAGVSQSPRYKVTKRGQDVALRCDPISGHVSLYWYRQALGQGPEFLTYFNYEAQQDKSGLPNDRFSAERPEGSISTLTIQRTEQRDSAMYRCASSLLSLTSADTQYFGPGTRLTVL.

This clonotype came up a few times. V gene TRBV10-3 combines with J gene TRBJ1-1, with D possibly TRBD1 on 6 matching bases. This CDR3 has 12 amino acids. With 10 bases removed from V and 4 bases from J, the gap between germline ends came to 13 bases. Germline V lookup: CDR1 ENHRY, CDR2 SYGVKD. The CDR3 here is CASSTGITEAFF. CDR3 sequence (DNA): TGTGCCAGCAGCACAGGGATCACTGAAGCTTTCTTT.

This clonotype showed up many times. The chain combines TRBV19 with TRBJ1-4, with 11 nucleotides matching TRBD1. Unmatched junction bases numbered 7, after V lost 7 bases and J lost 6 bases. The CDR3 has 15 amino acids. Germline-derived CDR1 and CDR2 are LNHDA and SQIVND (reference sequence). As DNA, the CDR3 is TGTGCCAGTAACAAAGGGACAGGGGGACATGAAAAACTGTTTTTT. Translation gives CASNKGTGGHEKLFF.

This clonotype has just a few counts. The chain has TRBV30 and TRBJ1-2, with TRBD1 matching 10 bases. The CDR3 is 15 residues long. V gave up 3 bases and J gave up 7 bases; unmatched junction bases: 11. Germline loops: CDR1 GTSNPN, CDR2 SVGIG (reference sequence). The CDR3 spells CAWSQKDRGWGGYTF. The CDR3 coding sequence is TGTGCCTGGAGCCAAAAGGACAGGGGGTGGGGTGGCTACACCTTC.

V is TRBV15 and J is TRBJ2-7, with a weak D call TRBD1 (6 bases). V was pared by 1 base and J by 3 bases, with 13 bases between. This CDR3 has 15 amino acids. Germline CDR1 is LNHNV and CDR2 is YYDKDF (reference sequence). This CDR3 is CATSRGQAAGYEQYF. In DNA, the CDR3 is TGTGCCACCAGCAGAGGACAGGCCGCCGGCTACGAGCAGTACTTC.

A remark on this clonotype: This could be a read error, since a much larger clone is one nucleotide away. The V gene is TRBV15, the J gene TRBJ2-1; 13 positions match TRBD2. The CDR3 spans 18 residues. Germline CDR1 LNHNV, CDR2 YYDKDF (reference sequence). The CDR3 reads CATSRLGTSGMYYSEQFF. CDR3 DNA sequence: TGTGCCACCAGCAGACTCGGGACTAGCGGGATGTACTACAGTGAGCAGTTCTTC.

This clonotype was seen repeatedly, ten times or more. CDR3 coding DNA: TGCGCCAGCAGCCCGACCGACTCCGGTGGCTACACCTTC. Encoded protein: CASSPTDSGGYTF. The chain links TRBV4-3 to TRBJ1-2; D is unclear. The V and J ends lost 4 bases and 7 bases respectively, with 13 bases between them. The CDR3 loop spans 13 amino acids. CDR1 is LGHNA and CDR2 is YSLEER in the germline V gene.

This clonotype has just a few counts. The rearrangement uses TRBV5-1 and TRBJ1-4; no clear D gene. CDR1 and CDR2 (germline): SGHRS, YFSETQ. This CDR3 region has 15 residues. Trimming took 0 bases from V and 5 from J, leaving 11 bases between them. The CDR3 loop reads CASSLDGDRNEKLFF. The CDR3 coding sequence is TGCGCCAGCAGCTTGGATGGGGATCGGAATGAAAAACTGTTTTTT.

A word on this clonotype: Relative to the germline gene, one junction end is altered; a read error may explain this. The CDR3 loop is CASSLRAGNTGELPF. CDR3 in DNA: TGTGCCAGCAGCCTCAGGGCAGGGAACACCGGGGAGCTGCCTTTT. V usage is TRBV7-2 and J usage is TRBJ2-2; either TRBD1 or TRBD2 may supply D (5 bases each). CDR3 size: 15 residues. Per germline, CDR1 SGHTA and CDR2 FQGNSA.

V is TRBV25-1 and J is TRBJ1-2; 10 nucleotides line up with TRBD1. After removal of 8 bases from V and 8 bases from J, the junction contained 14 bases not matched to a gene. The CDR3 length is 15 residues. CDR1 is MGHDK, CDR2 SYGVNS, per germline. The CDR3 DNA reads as TGTGCCAGCTCGCCGGGACAGGGGAGTTTGGGAGGCTACACCTTC. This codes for CASSPGQGSLGGYTF.